What follows are 24 T cell receptor beta chains derived from one specimen sequenced in a study of cytomegalovirus exposure and HLA in healthy donors. The PCR had 60 Vbeta and 13 Jbeta primers. Assay: immunoSEQ multiplex PCR; the TCRdb copy retains only in-frame clones and omits some. This table holds 150,000 to 190,000 clones, roughly four fifths found once. The sample was PBMCs. The receptor set was obtained from a man younger than 30 in good health and CMV-seronegative.

With respect to this clone: The sample holds other DNA sequences that translate to the same CDR3. The chain recombines TRBV5-1 with TRBJ2-2; D is possibly TRBD2 (6 bases). Trimming took off 2 bases at V and 2 bases at J, with 13 bases between the two ends. The CDR3 runs to 16 residues. Germline values: CDR1 SGHRS, CDR2 YFSETQ. CDR3 DNA: TGCGCCAGCAGCTTAGGACTAAGTACTAACACCGGGGAGCTGTTTTTT. It encodes CASSLGLSTNTGELFF.

The V gene is TRBV7-9, the J gene TRBJ1-1, with 9 positions matching TRBD1. The ends lost 4 bases at V and 1 base at J; junction bases unmatched: 4. The germline gives CDR1 SEHNR, CDR2 FQNEAQ (reference sequence). The CDR3 runs to 15 residues. The DNA for the CDR3 is TGTGCCAGCAGCTCAAGACAGGGGGGGAACACTGAAGCTTTCTTT. Protein product: CASSSRQGGNTEAFF.

This clone has just one count. The chain carries TRBV27 and TRBJ2-7; 8 bases map to TRBD1. This CDR3 has 15 amino acids. The ends lost 2 bases at V and 2 bases at J; junction bases unmatched: 5. Germline CDR1 reads MNHEY; CDR2 reads SMNVEV (reference sequence). CDR3 DNA sequence: TGTGCCAGCAGTTTAAGGGCAGGGGGCCCCTACGAGCAGTACTTC. It encodes CASSLRAGGPYEQYF.

This chain connects TRBV4-3 to TRBJ2-5; 8 bases agree with TRBD2. V lost 2 bases and J lost 5; bases outside the gene matches: 13. The CDR3 has 17 residues. Germline V gives CDR1 LGHNA, CDR2 YSLEER. The CDR3 loop is CASSQTLGNSGVETQYF. The CDR3 DNA reads TGCGCCAGCAGCCAAACTTTAGGGAATAGCGGGGTGGAGACCCAGTACTTC.

The genes are TRBV7-2 and TRBJ2-3; TRBD2 matches 8 bases. The CDR3 has 17 residues. Per germline, CDR1 SGHTA and CDR2 FQGNSA. V lost 3 bases, J lost 4 bases, and 12 bases stayed unmatched. The CDR3 region has the DNA TGTGCCAGCAGCTTGAACAGCGGGGGTAGCGGGGCAGATACGCAGTATTTT. Residues: CASSLNSGGSGADTQYF.

As concerns this clone: At the DNA level, this CDR3 is encoded by other sequences in the same sample as well. V and J are TRBV18 and TRBJ2-7; TRBD1 matches 8 bases. The length of the CDR3 is 14 residues. Trimming at V came to 2 bases and at J to 2 bases, leaving 2 bases not matched to a gene. The germline gives CDR1 KGHSH, CDR2 LQKENI. Here the CDR3 DNA reads TGTGCCAGCTCACCAGGACAGGGTACCTACGAGCAGTACTTC. Amino acid sequence: CASSPGQGTYEQYF.

The chain is built from TRBV6-4 and TRBJ2-1, with 9 bases fitting TRBD2. This CDR3 has 15 amino acids. V was clipped by 5 bases and J by 8 bases; unmatched bases: 10. Germline V gives CDR1 MRHNA, CDR2 SNTAGT. CDR3 in DNA: TGTGCCAGCAGTACTTCAGCGGGAGGTGGCGATGAGCAGTTCTTC. Its translation is CASSTSAGGGDEQFF.

This clone came up a few times. CDR3 sequence: CASRWTPDSRNQPQHF. DNA of the CDR3: TGTGCCAGTAGATGGACACCCGATTCCCGCAATCAGCCCCAGCATTTT. The chain combines TRBV19 with TRBJ1-5; TRBD1 is a possible D gene (5 bases). The V end lost 6 bases, the J end lost 2 bases, and 17 bases lay between the germline ends. The germline V gene encodes CDR1 LNHDA and CDR2 SQIVND (reference sequence). The CDR3 is 16 residues long.

The chain couples TRBV11-3 to TRBJ2-2, with TRBD1 matching over 8 bases. Germline V gives CDR1 SGHNT, CDR2 YENEEA. V shed 4 bases and J 7 bases; nucleotides not matched to a gene: 14. There are 17 residues in the CDR3. The CDR3 protein is CASSSRGQGAKGGELFF. The CDR3, as DNA: TGTGCCAGCAGCTCCCGCGGGCAGGGGGCGAAAGGCGGGGAGCTGTTTTTT. Based on the CDR3 plus reference TRBV11-3 and TRBJ2-2, the full variable domain is EAGVVQSPRYKIIEKKQPVAFWCNPISGHNTLYWYLQNLGQGPELLIRYENEEAVDDSQLPKDRFSAERLKGVDSTLKIQPAELGDSAVYLCASSSRGQGAKGGELFFGEGSRLTVL.

V usage is TRBV19 and J usage is TRBJ2-2; D gene unclear. The germline V gene encodes CDR1 LNHDA and CDR2 SQIVND (reference sequence). Between the trimmed V and J ends, which lost 5 bases and 6 bases, there was a span of 7 bases. The CDR3 totals 12 residues. In DNA, the CDR3 is TGTGCCAGTAGTCTCCCCGCCGGGGAGCTGTTTTTT. Translation: CASSLPAGELFF.

This chain uses TRBV27 with TRBJ2-3; D remains unclear. Germline values: CDR1 MNHEY, CDR2 SMNVEV (reference sequence). Trimming pared 7 bases from V and 1 base from J, leaving 9 bases between. CDR3 size: 13 residues. The CDR3 bases are TGTGCCAGCACCCGGTTCGGCACAGATACGCAGTATTTT. It is translated as CASTRFGTDTQYF.

This chain uses TRBV7-8 with TRBJ2-4; D is undetermined. V lost 5 bases, J lost 8 bases, and 16 bases lay in between. Looked up from germline, CDR1 is SGHVS and CDR2 is FQNEAQ. The CDR3 is 14 residues long. Here the CDR3 DNA reads TGTGCCAGCAGCCTCCGATACCCCGAGGACATTCAGTACTTC. This encodes CASSLRYPEDIQYF.

This chain connects TRBV5-1 to TRBJ2-1; 7 nucleotides agree with TRBD2. CDR3 size: 17 residues. The germline gives CDR1 SGHRS, CDR2 YFSETQ. J was trimmed by 0 bases and V by 0 bases; bases with no gene match: 6. The CDR3 nucleotides read TGCGCCAGCAGCTTGGGGCTAGCGGCAAGCTCCTACAATGAGCAGTTCTTC. This translates into CASSLGLAASSYNEQFF. The variable domain in full, completed from reference TRBV5-1 and TRBJ2-1, reads KAGVTQTPRYLIKTRGQQVTLSCSPISGHRSVSWYQQTPGQGLQFLFEYFSETQRNKGNFPGRFSGRQFSNSRSEMNVSTLELGDSALYLCASSLGLAASSYNEQFFGPGTRLTVL.

The rearrangement uses TRBV4-3 and TRBJ2-1, with unresolved D. The CDR3 totals 15 residues. Germline V gene data show CDR1 as LGHNA and CDR2 as YSLEER. The V and J ends lost 0 bases and 0 bases respectively, with 6 bases between them. CDR3 protein: CASSQDPGSYNEQFF. In DNA form, the CDR3 reads TGCGCCAGCAGCCAAGACCCAGGCTCCTACAATGAGCAGTTCTTC.

The V call is TRBV23-1, the J call TRBJ1-2; D is unresolved. TRBV23-1 is an ORF; its function is uncertain. V was clipped by 4 bases and J by 8 bases, with 11 bases between them. The CDR3 is 12 amino acids. As DNA, the CDR3 is TGCGCCAGCAGTCCCCCTCAGGCCGGCTACACCTTC. It is translated as CASSPPQAGYTF.

The chain carries TRBV6-5 and TRBJ2-7; 10 bases align to TRBD1. The CDR3 runs 15 residues. Germline V gene data show CDR1 as MNHEY and CDR2 as SVGAGI. The V and J ends lost 6 bases and 2 bases, in that order; junction bases with no gene match: 7. The CDR3 reads CASRPGTGVTYEQYF. In DNA, the CDR3 is TGTGCCAGCAGGCCCGGGACAGGGGTAACCTACGAGCAGTACTTC.

The CDR3 protein is CASSAYRVASYNEQFF. For the CDR3, the DNA is TGTGCCAGCAGCGCGTACAGGGTGGCCTCCTACAATGAGCAGTTCTTC. The V gene is TRBV9, the J gene TRBJ2-1; TRBD1 might be the D (6 bases). Trimming pared 3 bases from V and 0 bases from J, leaving 13 bases between. CDR3 size: 16 residues. The V gene's germline CDR1 is SGDLS and CDR2 YYNGEE.

The chain is built from TRBV6-5 and TRBJ1-1; 8 bases line up with TRBD1. This CDR3 has 15 amino acids. Germline lookup yields CDR1 MNHEY and CDR2 SVGAGI. Trimming removed 2 bases from V and 4 bases from J; junction bases left unmatched: 6. CDR3 region: CASSYGLGTGTEAFF. In DNA form, the CDR3 reads TGTGCCAGCAGTTACGGGCTGGGGACAGGCACTGAAGCTTTCTTT.

This chain uses TRBV27 with TRBJ2-5; D is undetermined. The J call may be faulty, since TRBJ2-7 better matches the DNA end. CDR1 is MNHEY and CDR2 is SMNVEV in the germline V gene (reference sequence). This CDR3 spans 14 amino acids. CDR3 bases: TGTGCCAGCAGCTTGACGTGGAGATCCTACGAGCAGTACTTC. Translating it yields CASSLTWRSYEQYF.

The V call is TRBV2, the J call TRBJ2-2; maybe TRBD1 (5 bases). The CDR3 has 15 residues. CDR1 and CDR2 (germline): SNHLY, FYNNEI. V lost 4 bases and J 5 bases, leaving 14 bases between the germline ends. CDR3 nucleotide sequence: TGTGCCAGCAGTGTTGAGCAGGGATTAACCGGGGAGCTGTTTTTT. Protein sequence: CASSVEQGLTGELFF.

Comments on this clone: At one end, the junction sequence differs from germline, possibly due to a read error. V gene TRBV7-9 combines with J gene TRBJ1-2; TRBD1 matches at 8 bases. The CDR3 is 14 amino acids. Looked up from germline, CDR1 is SEHNR and CDR2 is FQNEAQ (reference sequence). The CDR3, as DNA: TGTTCCAGCAGCCAGGGGGCAGGGAACTATGGCTACACCTTC. It is translated as CSSSQGAGNYGYTF. Full variable domain (remainder filled in from reference TRBV7-9 and TRBJ1-2): DTGVSQNPRHKITKRGQNVTFRCDPISEHNRLYWYRQTLGQGPEFLTYFQNEAQLEKSRLLSDRFSAERPKGSFSTLEIQRTEQGDSAMYLCSSSQGAGNYGYTFGSGTRLTVV.

The chain joins TRBV11-2 to TRBJ1-2; 12 bases match TRBD1. V trimming: 2 bases; J trimming: 7 bases; junction bases outside the gene matches: 5. CDR1 and CDR2 from the germline V gene are SGHAT and FQNNGV. The CDR3 totals 15 residues. CDR3 amino acids: CASSLPGQGAVGYTF. CDR3 coding DNA: TGTGCCAGCAGCTTACCGGGACAGGGGGCAGTTGGCTACACCTTC.

This clone was picked up one time. The chain recombines TRBV7-8 with TRBJ2-7, with a possible D match to TRBD1 (6 bases). Germline V lookup: CDR1 SGHVS, CDR2 FQNEAQ. This CDR3 contains 14 residues. Trimming took off 5 bases at V and 2 bases at J, with 13 bases between the two ends. The CDR3 nucleotides are TGTGCCAGCAGCCAGGGGCAGGGACCCTACGAGCAGTACTTC. Protein: CASSQGQGPYEQYF. Full variable domain (remainder filled in from reference TRBV7-8 and TRBJ2-7): GAGVSQSPRYKVAKRGQDVALRCDPISGHVSLFWYQQALGQGPEFLTYFQNEAQLDKSGLPSDRFFAERPEGSVSTLKIQRTQQEDSAVYLCASSQGQGPYEQYFGPGTRLTVT.

The chain uses TRBV5-6 and TRBJ2-3; D might be TRBD2 (6 bases). CDR1 and CDR2 (germline): SGHDT, YYEEEE. Trimming took 3 bases from V and 4 from J, leaving 18 bases between them. The CDR3 extends over 16 amino acids. In DNA, the CDR3 is TGTGCCAGCAGCTCGGGGACTGGAGCAAGGTCAGATACGCAGTATTTT. It translates to CASSSGTGARSDTQYF.